Presented here are 20 T cell receptor beta chains from one specimen sequenced in a study of human T cells and chemical hapten exposure. Documented time point: patch test 2, 6 weeks after DPC sensitization. Treatment specified: therapeutic diphenylcyclopropenone sensitization with weekly scalp DPC. TCRdb re-analysed the RACE reads in MiXCR, keeping a single row per CDR3 protein. The data contain under 90,000 distinct CDR3 sequences, over 6.5% of them seen just once; the ten biggest clones take up roughly 3.8%. The specimen comprised whole blood, sampled in connection with sensitization to the hapten diphenylcyclopropenone (DPC). These TCRs come from a woman in her fifties or sixties with alopecia areata. Some clones in this sample may be carry-over from other donors' samples.

This clonotype was seen a handful of times. The CDR3 coding sequence is TGCAGCGTTGTTGAGGGGACCGGGGAGCTGTTTTTT. This codes for CSVVEGTGELFF. The chain links TRBV29-1 to TRBJ2-2, with D possibly called TRBD1 or TRBD2 (5 bases each). CDR3 length equals 12 residues. CDR1 is SQVTM and CDR2 is ANQGSEA in the germline V gene. V was shortened by 4 bases and J by 5 bases, with 8 bases between the two germline ends.

This clonotype was picked up a small number of times. The chain joins TRBV3-1 to TRBJ2-1, with D possibly matching TRBD2 (6 bases). This CDR3 region has 14 residues. Germline CDR1 reads LGHDT; CDR2 reads YNNKEL (reference sequence). Trimming stripped 3 bases from V and 4 bases from J, with 10 bases between. In nucleotides, the CDR3 is TGTGCCAGCAGCCACAGTGCGGGGTACAATGAGCAGTTCTTC. Protein: CASSHSAGYNEQFF.

In its sample, this clonotype was seen a few times. The chain joins TRBV6-1 to TRBJ1-3, with 7 bases fitting TRBD1. J lost 0 bases, V lost 6 bases, and 17 bases had no gene match. Germline V gene lookup returns CDR1 MNHNS and CDR2 SASEGT. The CDR3 contains 19 residues. CDR3 nucleotides: TGTGCCAGCAGCCGTGACGGGACAGAGCCCTTTTTCTCTGGAAACACCATATATTTT. This gives the protein CASSRDGTEPFFSGNTIYF.

The chain has TRBV20-1 and TRBJ1-6, with TRBD1 identical over 7 bases. J gave up 7 bases and V 0 bases, and 9 bases lay outside the gene matches. The CDR3 is made up of 16 amino acids. Germline CDR1 and CDR2: DFQATT and SNEGSKA (reference sequence). CDR3: CSARDAEGAENSPLHF. CDR3 in DNA: TGCAGTGCTAGAGATGCGGAGGGGGCGGAAAATTCACCCCTCCACTTT.

In this sample, this clonotype turned up a few times. The chain joins TRBV12-3 or TRBV12-4 to TRBJ1-1; tentatively, D is TRBD1 (5 bases). There are 14 residues in the CDR3. V shed 6 bases and J shed 3 bases, with 14 bases lying between them. The CDR3: CASRGRARDTEAFF. CDR3 coding DNA: TGTGCCAGCAGGGGCAGGGCGAGGGACACTGAAGCTTTCTTT.

This clonotype has only a few counts. The J gene is TRBJ2-7, the V gene TRBV2; 8 positions agree with TRBD2. The germline CDR1 and CDR2 sequences are SNHLY and FYNNEI. V gave up 0 bases and J gave up 0 bases; unmatched junction bases: 7. This CDR3 contains 17 residues. The CDR3 bases are TGTGCCAGCAGTGAAGCGCTTAGCGGGGAGGACTCCTACGAGCAGTACTTC. Its protein product is CASSEALSGEDSYEQYF.

The rearrangement joins TRBV2 to TRBJ2-5, with TRBD1 identical over 9 bases. The V gene's germline CDR1 is SNHLY and CDR2 FYNNEI. The CDR3 covers 14 residues. Trimming took 6 bases from V and 5 from J; bases not matched to a gene: 7. This chain's CDR3 is CASRPTGGGETQYF. CDR3 bases: TGTGCCAGCAGACCAACAGGGGGCGGGGAGACCCAGTACTTC. Together with reference TRBV2 and TRBJ2-5, the CDR3 gives the full variable domain: EPEVTQTPSHQVTQMGQEVILRCVPISNHLYFYWYRQILGQKVEFLVSFYNNEISEKSEIFDDQFSVERPDGSNFTLKIRSTKLEDSAMYFCASRPTGGGETQYFGPGTRLLVL.

Turning to this clonotype: A read error may produce the germline difference seen at one junction end. V and J are TRBV27 and TRBJ2-5; 9 positions match TRBD1. The germline V gene encodes CDR1 MNHEY and CDR2 SMNVEV (reference sequence). This CDR3 region has 13 residues. CDR3 bases: TGTGTCAGCCGTGGGACAGGGAAGGAGACCCAGTACTTC. It yields the protein CVSRGTGKETQYF.

This clonotype showed up many times. This rearrangement joins TRBV10-3 to TRBJ1-1; possibly TRBD1 for D (5 bases). Trimming cost V 4 bases and J 5 bases, with 17 bases left between them. Looked up from germline, CDR1 is ENHRY and CDR2 is SYGVKD. CDR3 length: 15 residues. CDR3 nucleotide sequence: TGTGCCATCAGTGCAGGTAGGGGAGGGAGGACTGAAGCTTTCTTT. Translating gives CAISAGRGGRTEAFF.

This clonotype showed up just a few times. The chain joins TRBV14 to TRBJ2-3; 7 nucleotides agree with TRBD1. Looked up from germline, CDR1 is SGHDN and CDR2 is FVKESK. The CDR3 is 15 amino acids. Trimming at V came to 1 base and at J to 1 base, leaving 2 bases not matched to a gene. The DNA of the CDR3 is TGTGCCAGCAGCCAAGGGGACAGCCGCACAGATACGCAGTATTTT. Its translation: CASSQGDSRTDTQYF.

This clonotype was seen once. A read error is possible here, since a much larger clone lies one base away. The gene calls are TRBV12-3 or TRBV12-4 and TRBJ2-1, with 7 bases that match TRBD2. CDR3 length: 15 residues. The ends lost 3 bases at V and 5 bases at J; junction bases unmatched: 7. This chain's CDR3 is CASSFPSGTNNEQFF. CDR3 sequence (DNA): TGTGCCAGCAGTTTTCCCAGCGGGACCAACAATGAGCAGTTCTTC.

This clonotype was counted a few times. V is TRBV29-1 and J is TRBJ1-2; 7 positions agree with TRBD1. The V gene end was trimmed by 6 bases and the J gene end by 8 bases; junction bases not matched to a gene: 6. The CDR3 extends over 11 amino acids. Germline V gene data show CDR1 as SQVTM and CDR2 as ANQGSEA. This CDR3 is CSVSGGKGYTF. The CDR3 DNA is TGCAGCGTGTCAGGGGGAAAGGGCTACACCTTC.

The J gene is TRBJ2-2, the V gene TRBV2; 9 bases are a match to TRBD2. Per germline, CDR1 SNHLY and CDR2 FYNNEI. V trimming: 9 bases; J trimming: 4 bases; junction bases outside the gene matches: 15. The CDR3 has 17 residues. The CDR3 here is CASNPAGGRAGTGELFF. CDR3 nucleotides: TGTGCCAGTAACCCGGCCGGCGGGAGGGCCGGCACCGGGGAGCTGTTTTTT.

This clonotype has more than one count but fewer than ten. The chain couples TRBV28 to TRBJ1-5; possible D gene TRBD1, 5 bases. Germline CDR1 MDHEN, CDR2 SYDVKM. Trimming removed 3 bases from V and 7 bases from J, with 13 bases in between. The CDR3 runs 14 residues. CDR3 protein: CASSLLRGEQPQHF. CDR3 coding DNA: TGTGCCAGCAGTTTGCTGAGAGGGGAACAGCCCCAGCATTTT.

This clonotype has just a few counts. The rearrangement links TRBV12-3 or TRBV12-4 to TRBJ2-7, with D perhaps matching TRBD1 (5 bases). The ends were cut back, 3 bases at V and 2 bases at J, with 11 bases in the middle. The CDR3 is 14 amino acids. CDR3 coding DNA: TGTGCCAGCAGTTTGAAGGGGCCGGCCTACGAGCAGTACTTC. It translates to CASSLKGPAYEQYF.

This clonotype came up many times. CDR3 in amino acids: CASSGPLTGEKLFF. The CDR3 DNA follows: TGTGCCAGCAGCGGTCCTTTAACCGGTGAAAAACTGTTTTTT. V gene TRBV9 combines with J gene TRBJ1-4; no definite D call. The germline V gene encodes CDR1 SGDLS and CDR2 YYNGEE. With 3 bases removed from V and 7 bases from J, the gap between germline ends came to 13 bases. This CDR3 has 14 amino acids.

This chain connects TRBV28 to TRBJ1-5; no clear D. The ends were cut back, 3 bases at V and 4 bases at J, with 7 bases in the middle. Per the germline V gene, CDR1 is MDHEN and CDR2 is SYDVKM. The CDR3 sequence is 13 residues long. In DNA, the CDR3 is TGTGCCAGCAGTTTCGTAGGGAATCAGCCCCAGCATTTT. It yields the protein CASSFVGNQPQHF.

This clonotype has just a few counts. The V call is TRBV7-2, the J call TRBJ2-1; 11 nucleotides match TRBD1. V dropped 4 bases and J dropped 6; count of bases not matched to a gene: 11. The CDR3 is made up of 17 amino acids. Germline CDR1 and CDR2: SGHTA and FQGNSA. DNA of the CDR3: TGTGCCAGCAGCTCCCCCCCCGGACAGGGGGCTTCCAATGAGCAGTTCTTC. It encodes CASSSPPGQGASNEQFF.

In this sample, this clonotype turned up many times. This chain connects TRBV5-6 to TRBJ1-1; D is uncertain. The V gene's germline CDR1 is SGHDT and CDR2 YYEEEE. CDR3 length equals 16 residues. Trimming took 5 bases from V and 2 from J, leaving 19 bases between them. The chain's CDR3 is CASRPPVWGDNTEAFF. The DNA of the CDR3 is TGTGCCAGCAGGCCCCCAGTATGGGGAGACAACACTGAAGCTTTCTTT.

In this sample, this clonotype turned up many times. CDR3: CASSPLVTAYNEQFF. CDR3 nucleotide sequence: TGTGCCAGCAGTCCTCTAGTGACGGCCTACAATGAGCAGTTCTTC. The chain has TRBV27 and TRBJ2-1; D gene uncertain. CDR1 is MNHEY, CDR2 SMNVEV, per germline (reference sequence). With 5 bases removed from V and 2 bases from J, the gap between germline ends came to 13 bases. The CDR3 extends over 15 amino acids.